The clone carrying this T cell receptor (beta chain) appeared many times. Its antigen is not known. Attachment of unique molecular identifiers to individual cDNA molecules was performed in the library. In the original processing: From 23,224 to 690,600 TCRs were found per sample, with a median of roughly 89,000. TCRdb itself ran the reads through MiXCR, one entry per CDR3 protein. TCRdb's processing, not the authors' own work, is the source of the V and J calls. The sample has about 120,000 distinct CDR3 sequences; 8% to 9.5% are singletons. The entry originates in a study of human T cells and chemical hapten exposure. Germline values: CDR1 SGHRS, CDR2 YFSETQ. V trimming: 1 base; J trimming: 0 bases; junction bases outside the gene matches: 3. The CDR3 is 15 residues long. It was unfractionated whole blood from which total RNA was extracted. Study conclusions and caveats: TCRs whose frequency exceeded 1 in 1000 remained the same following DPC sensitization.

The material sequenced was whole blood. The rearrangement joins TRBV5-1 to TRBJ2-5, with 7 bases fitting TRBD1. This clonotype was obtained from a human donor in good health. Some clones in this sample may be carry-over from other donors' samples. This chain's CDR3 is CASSLMGQYQETQYF. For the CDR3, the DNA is TGCGCCAGCAGCTTGATGGGACAGTACCAAGAGACCCAGTACTTC.